This T cell receptor beta chain came from a study of cytomegalovirus exposure and HLA in healthy donors. Study-level points and caveats: One variant, a missense change in DCLRE1C, was linked in a later analysis to TCR beta V- and J-gene trimming. The later analysis indicated that the majority of CMV-associated TCR beta chains appeared HLA-restricted. In an earlier analysis, productive rearrangement rates for most beta V segments clustered near 87% or 30%.

Worth noting for this clone: Its antigen is not known.

This CDR3 has 16 amino acids. From germline, CDR1 is WNHNN and CDR2 SYGVQD (reference sequence). Germline trimming cut 0 bases from V and 5 bases from J; bases unmatched to any gene: 9. PCR involved 60 Vbeta and 13 Jbeta primers. This table comes from immunoSEQ multiplex PCR, and its TCRdb copy is limited to in-frame clones, with some not included. Here the sample spans some 130,000 clones, 77% being singletons. This TCR was recovered from a male donor in good health and CMV-seronegative. The genes are TRBV10-1 and TRBJ1-1; 7 bases match TRBD1. Sequencing was done on a sample of PBMCs. This chain's CDR3 is CASSESREGGETEAFF. The CDR3 DNA follows: TGCGCCAGCAGTGAGTCGCGGGAAGGGGGCGAAACTGAAGCTTTCTTT.